The following is a T cell receptor (beta chain) sequence with its context. Assay used: immunoSEQ multiplex PCR; TCRdb lists only in-frame clones, some missing. The data hold under 300,000 clones, with around 86% observed a single time. This specimen belongs to a study of blood T cell repertoires in COVID-19. Study summary: PBMCs, B-cell-depleted T cells, or T cells provided the cDNA or gDNA that made up the material.

The V and J ends lost 0 bases and 7 bases respectively, with 9 bases between them. This CDR3 is built from 14 residues. The germline CDR1 and CDR2 sequences are SGHDN and FVKESK. Grouping used clinical history reported by participants in a survey and questionnaire. Recovery meant two consecutive negative NP/OP PCR tests, professional clearance, or resolved symptoms. Sequenced: PBMCs or T cells enriched from blood (not recorded which). The receptor comes from a man between 18 and 29 years old who had recovered from COVID-19. The rearrangement joins TRBV14 to TRBJ2-2; D gene unclear. CDR3 nucleotides: TGTGCCAGCAGCCAAGATAGAGGTATCGGGGAGCTGTTTTTT. Its protein is CASSQDRGIGELFF.